A single TCR beta chain is shown here with its context. The antigen is undetermined. This sequence may be a read error, since a much larger clone differs from it by one base. Amplification of ligated cDNA took four PCR rounds with SP2 and nested alpha and beta constant primers. Blood and skin TCR RNA was reverse transcribed with alpha and beta constant primers. A single record per CDR3 protein comes from TCRdb applying MiXCR to the UMI-ligation and nested PCR reads. This table has some 25,000 distinct CDR3 sequences, around 4.9% appearing once. An oligonucleotide containing a UMI was ligated to the 3' end of TCR cDNA. Adult healthy volunteers gave 2.5 ml peripheral blood for whole-blood RNA. Input was roughly 1 to 1000 ng of DNase-treated total RNA without cell sorting. This sample was taken from a study of naive and memory T cell subsets. Study findings and constraints: TCR transcript changes with activation or differentiation may affect this RNA method.

This CDR3 is built from 13 residues. Losses at the gene ends were 3 bases for V and 10 bases for J; bases not matched to a gene: 9. Germline V CDR1 and CDR2: SGDLS, YYNGEE. The sequence was collected from an adult in good health. Sequencing was carried out using blood. The chain is built from TRBV9 and TRBJ1-1; 7 bases line up with TRBD1. CDR3 nucleotides: TGTGCCAGCAGCGCCGGACAGGAGGCGCGAGCTTTCTTT. As protein: CASSAGQEARAFF.